This T cell receptor (beta chain) was retrieved from a study of cytomegalovirus exposure and HLA in healthy donors. Both 60 Vbeta primers and 13 Jbeta primers went into the PCR. Sequenced by immunoSEQ multiplex PCR; TCRdb stores in-frame clones only, minus some. The sample lists 130,000 to 150,000 clones, roughly 80% seen once, with 8.8% in the top ten. The ends lost 4 bases at V and 6 bases at J; junction bases unmatched: 5. The germline V gene encodes CDR1 LGHNA and CDR2 YSLEER. The CDR3 length is 15 residues. The rearrangement links TRBV4-3 to TRBJ2-4, with 11 bases aligning to TRBD2. Material: PBMCs. The TCR originated in a woman aged 50 to 60 in good health and CMV-seropositive. CDR3 amino acids: CASSLIAGGGNIQYF. The CDR3, as DNA: TGCGCCAGCAGCCTTATAGCGGGGGGGGGAAACATTCAGTACTTC.